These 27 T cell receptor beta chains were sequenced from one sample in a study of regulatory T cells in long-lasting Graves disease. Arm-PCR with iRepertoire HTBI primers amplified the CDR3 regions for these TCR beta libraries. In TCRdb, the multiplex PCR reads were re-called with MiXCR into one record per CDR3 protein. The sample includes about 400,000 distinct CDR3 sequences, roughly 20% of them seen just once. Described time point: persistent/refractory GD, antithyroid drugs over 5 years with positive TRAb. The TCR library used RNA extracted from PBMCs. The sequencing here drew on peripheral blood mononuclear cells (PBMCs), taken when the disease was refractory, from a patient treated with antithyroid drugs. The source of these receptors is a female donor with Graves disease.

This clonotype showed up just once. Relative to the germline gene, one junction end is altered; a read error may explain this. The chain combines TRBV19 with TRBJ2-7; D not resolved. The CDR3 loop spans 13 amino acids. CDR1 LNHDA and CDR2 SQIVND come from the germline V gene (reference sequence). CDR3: CVSSVDTSYEQYF. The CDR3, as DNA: TGTGTCAGTAGTGTCGACACATCCTACGAGCAGTACTTC.

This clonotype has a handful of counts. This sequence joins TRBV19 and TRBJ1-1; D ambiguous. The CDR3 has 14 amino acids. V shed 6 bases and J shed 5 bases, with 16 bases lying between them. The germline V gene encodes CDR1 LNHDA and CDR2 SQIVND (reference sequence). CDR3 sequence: CASRAATSGTEAFF. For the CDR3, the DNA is TGTGCCAGTAGAGCCGCAACTTCGGGGACTGAAGCTTTCTTT.

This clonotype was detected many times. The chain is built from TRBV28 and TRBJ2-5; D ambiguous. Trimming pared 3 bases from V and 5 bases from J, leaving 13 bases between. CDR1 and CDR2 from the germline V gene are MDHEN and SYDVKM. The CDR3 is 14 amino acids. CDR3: CASSLRQAVETQYF. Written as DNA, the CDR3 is TGTGCCAGCAGTTTGCGGCAGGCGGTCGAGACCCAGTACTTC.

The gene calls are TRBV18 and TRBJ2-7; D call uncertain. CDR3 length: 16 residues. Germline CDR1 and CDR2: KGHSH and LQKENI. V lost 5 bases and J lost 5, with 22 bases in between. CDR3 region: CASSYSSVPLLDEQYF. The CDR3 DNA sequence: TGTGCCAGCTCATACAGTAGTGTTCCCCTTTTGGACGAGCAGTACTTC.

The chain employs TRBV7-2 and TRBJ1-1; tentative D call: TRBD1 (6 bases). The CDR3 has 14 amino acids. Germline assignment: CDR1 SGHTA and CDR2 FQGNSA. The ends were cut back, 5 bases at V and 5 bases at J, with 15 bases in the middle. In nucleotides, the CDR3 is TGTGCCAGCAGCCCCCCCCGCACAGGGACTGAAGCTTTCTTT. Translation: CASSPPRTGTEAFF.

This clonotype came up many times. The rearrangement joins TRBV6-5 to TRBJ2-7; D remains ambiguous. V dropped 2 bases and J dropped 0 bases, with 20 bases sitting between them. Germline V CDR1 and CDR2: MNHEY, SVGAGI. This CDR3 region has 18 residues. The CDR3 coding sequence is TGTGCCAGCAGTTACGGTGCATTCACGGCCCTGAGCTCCTACGAGCAGTACTTC. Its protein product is CASSYGAFTALSSYEQYF.

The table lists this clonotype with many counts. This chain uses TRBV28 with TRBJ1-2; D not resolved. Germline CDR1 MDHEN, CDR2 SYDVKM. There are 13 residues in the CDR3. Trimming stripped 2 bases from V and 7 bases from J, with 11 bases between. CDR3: CASSLHPAAGYTF. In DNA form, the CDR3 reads TGTGCCAGCAGTTTACACCCGGCGGCTGGCTACACCTTC.

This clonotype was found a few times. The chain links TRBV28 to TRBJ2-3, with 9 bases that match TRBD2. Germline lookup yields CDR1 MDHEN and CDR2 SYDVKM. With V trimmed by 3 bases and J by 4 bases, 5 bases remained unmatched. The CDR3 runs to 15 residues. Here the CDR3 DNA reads TGTGCCAGCAGTTTCGGTAGCGGGAGAGCAGATACGCAGTATTTT. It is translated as CASSFGSGRADTQYF.

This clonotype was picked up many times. The CDR3 loop reads CSVEVEGLGQPQHF. The CDR3 bases are TGCAGCGTTGAAGTTGAGGGTTTGGGCCAGCCCCAGCATTTT. This sequence joins TRBV29-1 and TRBJ1-5; D gene ambiguous. CDR3 size: 14 residues. The V end was cut by 1 base, the J end by 7 bases, with 14 bases between. Germline V gene sequence: CDR1 SQVTM, CDR2 ANQGSEA.

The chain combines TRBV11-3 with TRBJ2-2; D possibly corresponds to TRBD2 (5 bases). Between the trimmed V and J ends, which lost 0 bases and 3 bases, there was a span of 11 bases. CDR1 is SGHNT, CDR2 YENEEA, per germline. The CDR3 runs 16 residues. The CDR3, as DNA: TGTGCCAGCAGCTTAGAACGATCGAGGGACACCGGGGAGCTGTTTTTT. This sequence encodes CASSLERSRDTGELFF.

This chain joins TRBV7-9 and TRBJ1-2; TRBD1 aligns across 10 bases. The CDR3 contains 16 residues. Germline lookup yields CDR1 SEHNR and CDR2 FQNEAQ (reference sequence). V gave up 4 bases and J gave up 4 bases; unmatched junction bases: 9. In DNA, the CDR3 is TGTGCCAGCAGCTCCCCCGGACAGGGGGACGGCTATGGCTACACCTTC. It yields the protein CASSSPGQGDGYGYTF.

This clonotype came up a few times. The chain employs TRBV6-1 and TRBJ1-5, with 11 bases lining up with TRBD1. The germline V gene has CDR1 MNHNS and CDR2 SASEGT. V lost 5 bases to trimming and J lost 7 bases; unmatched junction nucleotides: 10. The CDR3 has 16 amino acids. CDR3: CASSPRTGGSWQPQHF. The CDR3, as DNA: TGTGCCAGCAGTCCCAGGACAGGGGGCAGTTGGCAGCCCCAGCATTTT.

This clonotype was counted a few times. The CDR3 DNA follows: TGTGCCAGCAGTTACTCACCGGGACAGGGGCCCTTTCATGATTTAGAACTGTTTTTT. Residues: CASSYSPGQGPFHDLELFF. The chain combines TRBV6-9 with TRBJ1-4; 10 bases map to TRBD1. The junction had 22 bases not matched to a gene; V was cut back by 3 bases and J by 12 bases. Germline CDR1 and CDR2: MNHGY and SVAAGI. This CDR3 contains 19 residues.

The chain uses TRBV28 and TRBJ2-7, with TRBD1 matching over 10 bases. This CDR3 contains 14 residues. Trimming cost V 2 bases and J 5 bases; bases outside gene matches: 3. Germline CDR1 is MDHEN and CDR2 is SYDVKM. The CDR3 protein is CASSLDRGRNEQYF. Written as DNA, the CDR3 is TGTGCCAGCAGTTTAGACAGGGGGCGCAACGAGCAGTACTTC.

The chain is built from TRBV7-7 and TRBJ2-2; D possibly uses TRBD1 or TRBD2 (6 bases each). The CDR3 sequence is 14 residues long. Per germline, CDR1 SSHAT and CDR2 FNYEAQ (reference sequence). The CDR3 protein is CASGTGFNTGELFF. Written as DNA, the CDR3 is TGTGCTAGCGGAACAGGGTTTAACACCGGGGAGCTGTTTTTT.

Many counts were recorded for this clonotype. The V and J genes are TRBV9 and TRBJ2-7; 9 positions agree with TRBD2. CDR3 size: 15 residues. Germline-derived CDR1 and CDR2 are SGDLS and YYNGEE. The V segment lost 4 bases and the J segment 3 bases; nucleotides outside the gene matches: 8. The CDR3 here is CASSPRGSGSYEQYF. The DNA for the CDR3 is TGTGCCAGCAGCCCGCGGGGTAGCGGGAGCTACGAGCAGTACTTC.

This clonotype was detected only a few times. As DNA, the CDR3 is TGTGCCAGCAGTGCCCAGGGGGCGAGGGCCTATAATTCACCCCTCCACTTT. Residues: CASSAQGARAYNSPLHF. The chain carries TRBV25-1 and TRBJ1-6; TRBD1 aligns across 8 bases. Germline V gives CDR1 MGHDK, CDR2 SYGVNS. The CDR3 covers 17 residues. V was clipped by 4 bases and J by 2 bases; unmatched bases: 7.

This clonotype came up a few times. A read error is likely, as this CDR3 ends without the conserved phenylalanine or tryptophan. CDR3 loop: CASSVRDRGNYYKQYS. The CDR3 DNA follows: TGTGCCAGCAGTGTAAGGGACAGGGGGAACTACTACAAGCAGTACTCC. V gene TRBV12-3 or TRBV12-4 combines with J gene TRBJ2-7; 11 nucleotides agree with TRBD1. The CDR3 has 16 amino acids.

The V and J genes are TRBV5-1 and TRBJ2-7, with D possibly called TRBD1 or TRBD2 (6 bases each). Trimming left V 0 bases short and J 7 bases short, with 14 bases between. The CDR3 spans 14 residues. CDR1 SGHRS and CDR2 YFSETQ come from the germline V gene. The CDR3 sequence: CASSLDTGAREQYF. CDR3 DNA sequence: TGCGCCAGCAGCTTGGATACGGGGGCACGGGAGCAGTACTTC. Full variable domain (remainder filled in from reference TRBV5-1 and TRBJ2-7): KAGVTQTPRYLIKTRGQQVTLSCSPISGHRSVSWYQQTPGQGLQFLFEYFSETQRNKGNFPGRFSGRQFSNSRSEMNVSTLELGDSALYLCASSLDTGAREQYFGPGTRLTVT.

The CDR3 region is CAWEEPFYGYTF. In DNA form, the CDR3 reads TGTGCCTGGGAGGAGCCTTTTTATGGCTACACCTTC. The chain recombines TRBV30 with TRBJ1-2; unclear D gene. CDR1 and CDR2 from the germline V gene are GTSNPN and SVGIG (reference sequence). The CDR3 runs 12 residues. V lost 5 bases and J lost 5, with 12 bases in between.

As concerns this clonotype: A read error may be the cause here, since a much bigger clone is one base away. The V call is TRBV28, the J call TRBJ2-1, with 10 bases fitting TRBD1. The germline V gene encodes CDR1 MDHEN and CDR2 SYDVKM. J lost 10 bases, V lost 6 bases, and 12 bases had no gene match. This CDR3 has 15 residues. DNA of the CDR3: TGTGCCAGCAGACAATCGGGACAGGGGCTCTACGAGCAGTTCTTC. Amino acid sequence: CASRQSGQGLYEQFF. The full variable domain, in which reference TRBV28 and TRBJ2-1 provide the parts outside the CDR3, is DVKVTQSSRYLVKRTGEKVFLECVQDMDHENMFWYRQDPGLGLRLIYFSYDVKMKEKGDIPEGYSVSREKKERFSLILESASTNQTSMYLCASRQSGQGLYEQFFGPGTRLTVL.

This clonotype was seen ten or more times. The CDR3: CSVESLAGVMETQYF. CDR3 DNA: TGCAGCGTTGAATCCCTAGCGGGAGTCATGGAGACCCAGTACTTC. V gene TRBV29-1 combines with J gene TRBJ2-5; 10 bases match TRBD2. Germline CDR1 reads SQVTM; CDR2 reads ANQGSEA. This CDR3 spans 15 amino acids. Trimming cost V 2 bases and J 5 bases; bases outside gene matches: 8.

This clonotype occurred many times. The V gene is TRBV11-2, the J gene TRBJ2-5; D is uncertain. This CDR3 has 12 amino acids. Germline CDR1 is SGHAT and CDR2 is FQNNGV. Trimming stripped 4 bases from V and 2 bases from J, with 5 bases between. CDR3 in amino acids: CASSYEQETQYF. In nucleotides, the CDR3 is TGTGCCAGCAGCTACGAGCAAGAGACCCAGTACTTC.

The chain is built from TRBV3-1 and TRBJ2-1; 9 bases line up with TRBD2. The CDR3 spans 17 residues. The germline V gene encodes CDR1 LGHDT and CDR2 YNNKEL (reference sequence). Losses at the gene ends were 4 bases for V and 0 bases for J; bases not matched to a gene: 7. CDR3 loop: CASSPEGGRGSYNEQFF. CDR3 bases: TGTGCCAGCAGCCCAGAGGGCGGGAGGGGCTCCTACAATGAGCAGTTCTTC.

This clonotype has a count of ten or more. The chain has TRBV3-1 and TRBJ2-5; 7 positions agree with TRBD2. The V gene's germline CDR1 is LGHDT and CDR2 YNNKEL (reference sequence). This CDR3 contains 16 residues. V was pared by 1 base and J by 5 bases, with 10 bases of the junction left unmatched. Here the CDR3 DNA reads TGTGCCAGCAGCCAAGTCGGAGCGGGAATAGGGGAGACCCAGTACTTC. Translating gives CASSQVGAGIGETQYF.

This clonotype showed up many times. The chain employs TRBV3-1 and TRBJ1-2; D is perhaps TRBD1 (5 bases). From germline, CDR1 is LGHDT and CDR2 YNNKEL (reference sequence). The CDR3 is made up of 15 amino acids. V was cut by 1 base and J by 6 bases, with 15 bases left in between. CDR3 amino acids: CASSQGYRNWNGYTF. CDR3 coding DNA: TGTGCCAGCAGCCAAGGGTACAGGAATTGGAATGGCTACACCTTC.

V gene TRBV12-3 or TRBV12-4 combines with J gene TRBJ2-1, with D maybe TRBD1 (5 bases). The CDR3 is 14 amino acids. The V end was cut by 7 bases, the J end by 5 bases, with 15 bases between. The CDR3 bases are TGTGCCAGCACCCTCGTTGGGGCGAACAATGAGCAGTTCTTC. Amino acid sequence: CASTLVGANNEQFF.